The 27 T cell receptor beta chains presented below share a single source sample, sequenced in a study of OX40 agonist ivuxolimab in advanced cancers. The data were produced by immunoSEQ multiplex PCR, yet TCRdb's version contains in-frame clones alone and is incomplete. Among around 72,000 clones, around 88% were seen once, and the ten largest hold roughly 2.9%. The specimen was CD4+ or CD8+ T cells sorted from blood, collected in a trial of the OX40 agonist ivuxolimab. These receptors all come from an adult with an advanced solid tumor such as melanoma, head and neck, liver or kidney cancer.

The table lists this clone with a count of one. V is TRBV6-5 and J is TRBJ2-7; D is unresolved. Trimming stripped 5 bases from V and 0 bases from J, with 11 bases between. The CDR3 length is 14 residues. Germline CDR1 MNHEY, CDR2 SVGAGI. CDR3 loop: CASSDPFRSYEQYF. DNA for the CDR3: TGTGCCAGCAGTGATCCCTTTCGCTCCTACGAGCAGTACTTC.

This chain links TRBV7-9 with TRBJ1-1; perhaps TRBD1 as D (5 bases). The germline CDR1 and CDR2 sequences are SEHNR and FQNEAQ (reference sequence). The CDR3 spans 12 residues. Trimming took off 2 bases at V and 11 bases at J, with 12 bases between the two ends. CDR3 sequence reads: CASSLLGDFAFF. The CDR3 region has the DNA TGTGCCAGCAGCTTATTGGGGGATTTTGCTTTCTTT.

V is TRBV11-2 and J is TRBJ2-1, with 16 bases fitting TRBD2. After removal of 2 bases from V and 6 bases from J, the junction contained 10 bases not matched to a gene. From germline, CDR1 is SGHAT and CDR2 FQNNGV. This CDR3 spans 19 amino acids. The CDR3 sequence: CASSLLGLAGGMRRNEQFF. CDR3 nucleotide sequence: TGTGCCAGCAGCTTATTGGGACTAGCGGGAGGGATGAGGCGCAATGAGCAGTTCTTC.

The chain couples TRBV5-1 to TRBJ2-2; D is perhaps TRBD2 (5 bases). The V end lost 0 bases, the J end lost 5 bases, and 11 bases lay between the germline ends. From germline, CDR1 is SGHRS and CDR2 YFSETQ. This CDR3 region has 15 residues. CDR3 sequence (DNA): TGCGCCAGCAGCTTGGACGGAGGAGTAACCGGGGAGCTGTTTTTT. It encodes CASSLDGGVTGELFF.

The J gene is TRBJ2-5, the V gene TRBV27; no clear D gene. The J call may be wrong; the DNA end is better matched by TRBJ2-7. Germline V gene data show CDR1 as MNHEY and CDR2 as SMNVEV (reference sequence). The CDR3 is 14 residues long. CDR3 bases: TGTGCCAGCAGTTTAGTCCTGGCAGTGGACGAGCAGTACTTC. This gives the protein CASSLVLAVDEQYF.

This chain links TRBV5-1 with TRBJ2-5, with no clear D. This CDR3 has 12 residues. Germline V gene sequence: CDR1 SGHRS, CDR2 YFSETQ. V gave up 0 bases and J gave up 5 bases, with 5 bases separating them. As DNA, the CDR3 is TGCGCCAGCAGCTTGGCCTCGGAGACCCAGTACTTC. This gives the protein CASSLASETQYF.

For the CDR3, the DNA is TGCGCCAGCAGCCCTGGGAGCGGTTCTCAAAACTACGAGCAGTACTTC. This gives the protein CASSPGSGSQNYEQYF. The chain links TRBV5-1 to TRBJ2-7; D is possibly TRBD2 (5 bases). Trimming shortened V by 4 bases and J by 3 bases, and 20 bases separated the two germline ends. Germline-derived CDR1 and CDR2 are SGHRS and YFSETQ. This CDR3 comprises 16 residues.

Details on this clone: The sample holds other DNA sequences that translate to the same CDR3. The chain employs TRBV11-1 and TRBJ2-7; either TRBD1 or TRBD2 may supply D (5 bases each). This CDR3 contains 15 residues. V was trimmed by 6 bases and J by 3 bases, leaving 18 bases between them. The germline V gene encodes CDR1 SGHAT and CDR2 FQDESV (reference sequence). The chain's CDR3 is CASSPYRDGFYEQYF. CDR3 in DNA: TGTGCCAGCAGTCCATACCGGGACGGCTTCTACGAGCAGTACTTC.

This clone is a singleton in its sample. The chain joins TRBV6-1 to TRBJ1-2, with TRBD1 identical over 7 bases. This CDR3 is 15 amino acids long. With 2 bases clipped from V and 2 bases from J, the junction kept 5 bases outside the gene matches. CDR1 and CDR2 from the germline V gene are MNHNS and SASEGT. The CDR3 bases are TGTGCCAGCAGTGAATTCCTACAGGGGAACTATGGCTACACCTTC. Translation: CASSEFLQGNYGYTF.

The chain recombines TRBV5-4 with TRBJ1-2; possibly TRBD1 for D (6 bases). Trimming removed 4 bases from V and 5 bases from J, with 15 bases in between. CDR1 and CDR2 (germline): SGHNT, YYREEE (reference sequence). CDR3 length: 14 residues. CDR3 nucleotides: TGTGCCAGCAGCCCAGGACAGTGGGAGTATGGCTACACCTTC. Encoded protein: CASSPGQWEYGYTF.

The chain links TRBV28 to TRBJ1-4; no firm D call. CDR1 and CDR2 (germline): MDHEN, SYDVKM. Trimming shortened V by 1 base and J by 8 bases, and 14 bases separated the two germline ends. The CDR3 sequence is 15 residues long. The CDR3 loop is CASSLLTGVIEKLFF. The CDR3 region has the DNA TGTGCCAGCAGTTTATTAACGGGCGTAATCGAAAAACTGTTTTTT.

V is TRBV10-3 and J is TRBJ2-7; 7 positions agree with TRBD1. J lost 7 bases, V lost 7 bases, and 13 bases had no gene match. The CDR3 contains 14 residues. Germline V gives CDR1 ENHRY, CDR2 SYGVKD. CDR3 amino acids: CAINERQGVGEQYF. The CDR3 coding sequence is TGTGCCATCAACGAGCGGCAGGGGGTGGGTGAGCAGTACTTC.

This chain links TRBV19 with TRBJ2-3; the match to TRBD1 covers 10 bases. The CDR3 is made up of 15 amino acids. V shed 6 bases, J shed 2 bases, and the junction held 5 bases outside the gene matches. Germline V gene data show CDR1 as LNHDA and CDR2 as SQIVND (reference sequence). CDR3 protein: CASRPGQGPTDTQYF. The CDR3 region has the DNA TGTGCCAGTAGGCCGGGACAGGGGCCCACAGATACGCAGTATTTT. The whole variable domain, filled in from reference TRBV19 and TRBJ2-3, reads DGGITQSPKYLFRKEGQNVTLSCEQNLNHDAMYWYRQDPGQGLRLIYYSQIVNDFQKGDIAEGYSVSREKKESFPLTVTSAQKNPTAFYLCASRPGQGPTDTQYFGPGTRLTVL.

The genes are TRBV2 and TRBJ2-7, with TRBD2 matching over 13 bases. The CDR3 consists of 15 residues. Looked up from germline, CDR1 is SNHLY and CDR2 is FYNNEI. The trim removed 6 bases at V and 5 bases at J, leaving 7 bases unmatched. As DNA, the CDR3 is TGTGCCAGCAGACGGGGGACTAGCGGGGACCACGAGCAGTACTTC. Its translation: CASRRGTSGDHEQYF.

This clone was detected only a few times. This chain links TRBV7-2 with TRBJ2-2, with TRBD2 matching 8 bases. This CDR3 has 14 residues. V lost 1 base, J lost 6 bases, and 1 base stayed unmatched. Germline CDR1 and CDR2: SGHTA and FQGNSA. The CDR3 DNA reads as TGTGCCAGCAGCTTAGAACTAGCGGCCGGGGAGCTGTTTTTT. Its protein product is CASSLELAAGELFF.

The chain carries TRBV6-1 and TRBJ2-1; a weak D match, TRBD2 (7 bases). The germline V gene encodes CDR1 MNHNS and CDR2 SASEGT. There are 16 residues in the CDR3. The ends were cut back, 0 bases at V and 6 bases at J, with 15 bases in the middle. CDR3 loop: CASSEAWGGAANEQFF. The CDR3, as DNA: TGTGCCAGCAGTGAAGCGTGGGGGGGGGCGGCCAATGAGCAGTTCTTC.

V usage is TRBV2 and J usage is TRBJ1-1; D remains ambiguous. V lost 11 bases, J lost 8 bases, and 18 bases lay in between. The CDR3 sequence is 12 residues long. Germline V CDR1 and CDR2: SNHLY, FYNNEI. This CDR3 reads CASSRGSAEAFF. The CDR3 DNA reads as TGTGCCTCAAGTCGGGGTTCCGCGGAAGCTTTCTTT.

The gene calls are TRBV4-1 and TRBJ2-5; D unclear. Trimming took off 1 base at V and 2 bases at J, with 14 bases between the two ends. This CDR3 is 16 amino acids long. Germline assignment: CDR1 MGHRA and CDR2 YSYEKL. In DNA form, the CDR3 reads TGCGCCAGCAGCCAAGTCTCGGACGGGCCTCAAGAGACCCAGTACTTC. Protein: CASSQVSDGPQETQYF.

The V and J genes are TRBV4-1 and TRBJ1-2; the D is unclear. The V end was cut by 0 bases, the J end by 5 bases, with 16 bases between. CDR1 and CDR2 from the germline V gene are MGHRA and YSYEKL. The CDR3 covers 16 residues. CDR3 protein: CASSQDEESRRYGYTF. The CDR3 DNA reads TGCGCCAGCAGCCAAGACGAAGAATCTAGAAGGTATGGCTACACCTTC.

The genes are TRBV5-5 and TRBJ2-7; D may match TRBD1 or TRBD2 (7 bases each). CDR3 length: 15 residues. V was trimmed by 6 bases and J by 0 bases, leaving 16 bases between them. Germline V lookup: CDR1 SGHKS, CDR2 YYEKEE (reference sequence). The CDR3 region is CASTPRGDSSYEQYF. For the CDR3, the DNA is TGTGCCAGCACCCCACGGGGGGACAGCTCCTACGAGCAGTACTTC.

The chain combines TRBV6-1 with TRBJ2-6; D unresolved. Germline values: CDR1 MNHNS, CDR2 SASEGT. V lost 2 bases to trimming and J lost 8 bases, with 10 bases between them. The CDR3 extends over 14 amino acids. CDR3 sequence: CASSEMIDPNVLTF. DNA for the CDR3: TGTGCCAGCAGTGAAATGATTGACCCCAACGTCCTGACTTTC.

This chain uses TRBV6-1 with TRBJ1-2; D gene uncertain. Per germline, CDR1 MNHNS and CDR2 SASEGT. V was cut by 3 bases and J by 4 bases, with 12 bases left in between. The CDR3 contains 14 residues. CDR3 loop: CASSDSRPSYGYTF. The CDR3 coding sequence is TGTGCCAGCAGTGACAGCAGACCCTCCTATGGCTACACCTTC.

The rearrangement uses TRBV6-1 and TRBJ1-3, with unresolved D. Germline V lookup: CDR1 MNHNS, CDR2 SASEGT. There are 14 residues in the CDR3. The V gene lost 7 bases and the J gene lost 5 bases, with 15 bases spanning the gap. CDR3 in amino acids: CASILGSLRNTIYF. The CDR3, as DNA: TGTGCCAGCATATTAGGTTCCTTGAGAAACACCATATATTTT.

The J gene is TRBJ2-7, the V gene TRBV6-1, with D possibly TRBD2 on 5 matching bases. Between the trimmed V and J ends, which lost 6 bases and 0 bases, there was a span of 9 bases. Germline V gives CDR1 MNHNS, CDR2 SASEGT. The CDR3 totals 13 residues. CDR3 protein: CASRIGSSYEQYF. CDR3 DNA sequence: TGTGCCAGCAGAATAGGGAGCTCCTACGAGCAGTACTTC.

The V and J genes are TRBV2 and TRBJ2-1; D is uncertain. There are 14 residues in the CDR3. V dropped 0 bases and J dropped 7 bases, with 10 bases sitting between them. Germline values: CDR1 SNHLY, CDR2 FYNNEI. Here the CDR3 reads CASSEAAFGNEQFF. CDR3 coding DNA: TGTGCCAGCAGTGAAGCGGCGTTCGGAAATGAGCAGTTCTTC. Using reference TRBV2 and TRBJ2-1 for the parts outside the CDR3, the full variable domain is EPEVTQTPSHQVTQMGQEVILRCVPISNHLYFYWYRQILGQKVEFLVSFYNNEISEKSEIFDDQFSVERPDGSNFTLKIRSTKLEDSAMYFCASSEAAFGNEQFFGPGTRLTVL.

The genes are TRBV6-1 and TRBJ2-5, with 7 bases matching TRBD1. Germline V gene sequence: CDR1 MNHNS, CDR2 SASEGT. This CDR3 spans 13 amino acids. V shed 8 bases and J 5 bases; nucleotides not matched to a gene: 8. The CDR3 coding sequence is TGTGCCAGCGGAAGGGGGCGCGACGAGACCCAGTACTTC. Translating gives CASGRGRDETQYF.

The genes are TRBV4-2 and TRBJ1-1; 10 nucleotides agree with TRBD1. Germline CDR1 and CDR2: LGHNA and YNFKEQ. This CDR3 contains 15 residues. Trimming took 0 bases from V and 4 from J; bases not matched to a gene: 2. The CDR3 reads CASSQEGQGFTEAFF. The CDR3, as DNA: TGTGCCAGCAGCCAAGAGGGACAGGGGTTCACTGAAGCTTTCTTT.